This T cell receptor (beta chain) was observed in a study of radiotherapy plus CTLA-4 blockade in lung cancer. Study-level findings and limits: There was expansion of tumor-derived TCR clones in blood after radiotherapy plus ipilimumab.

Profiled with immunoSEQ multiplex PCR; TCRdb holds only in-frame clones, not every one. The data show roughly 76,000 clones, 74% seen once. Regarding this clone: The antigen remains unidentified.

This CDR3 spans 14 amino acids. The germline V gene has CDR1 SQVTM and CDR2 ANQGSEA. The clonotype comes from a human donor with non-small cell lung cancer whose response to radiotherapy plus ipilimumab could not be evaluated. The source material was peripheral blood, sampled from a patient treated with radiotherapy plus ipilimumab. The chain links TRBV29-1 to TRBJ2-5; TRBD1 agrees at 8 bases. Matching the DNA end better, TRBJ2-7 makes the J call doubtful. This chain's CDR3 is CSVEFVGQGYEQYF. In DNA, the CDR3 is TGCAGCGTTGAATTTGTAGGACAGGGCTACGAGCAGTACTTC.